These 23 T cell receptor beta chains came from one sample sequenced in a study of T cells after yellow fever vaccination. One entry per CDR3 protein results from TCRdb running MiXCR on the 5' RACE reads. The repertoire holds around 26,000 distinct CDR3 sequences, with roughly 3.4% as singletons. Here the sequenced sample was PBMCs, either bulk or a sorted T-cell subset (CD4+, CD8+, memory, or dextramer-sorted; not recorded which), taken about 49 days after the first yellow fever vaccination. These receptors were obtained from a man between 18 and 35 years old who received the YFV17D yellow fever vaccine.

This clonotype appeared many times. The J gene is TRBJ1-2, the V gene TRBV7-2; the match to TRBD1 covers 7 bases. CDR1 SGHTA and CDR2 FQGNSA come from the germline V gene. With 6 bases clipped from V and 4 bases from J, the junction kept 11 bases outside the gene matches. This CDR3 comprises 15 residues. The CDR3 here is CASSQEGQRGYGYTF. In DNA, the CDR3 is TGTGCCAGCAGTCAGGAGGGACAGCGAGGCTATGGCTACACCTTC.

This clonotype came up many times. The rearrangement uses TRBV6-2 or TRBV6-3 and TRBJ1-2; 7 nucleotides match TRBD1. The CDR3 loop spans 14 amino acids. The V gene end was trimmed by 5 bases and the J gene end by 2 bases; junction bases not matched to a gene: 5. Germline V lookup: CDR1 MNHEY, CDR2 SVGEGT. CDR3 region: CASSPRGFNYGYTF. Here the CDR3 DNA reads TGTGCCAGCAGTCCCAGGGGGTTCAACTATGGCTACACCTTC.

This clonotype was counted ten times or more. The chain links TRBV10-1 to TRBJ2-3; D unresolved. Germline CDR1 is WNHNN and CDR2 is SYGVQD (reference sequence). Trimming left V 2 bases short and J 0 bases short, with 6 bases between. There are 14 residues in the CDR3. CDR3 coding DNA: TGCGCCAGCAGTGAGGCAGCGAGCACAGATACGCAGTATTTT. It encodes CASSEAASTDTQYF.

This clonotype showed up many times. The rearrangement links TRBV20-1 to TRBJ2-3, with D unclear. The germline gives CDR1 DFQATT, CDR2 SNEGSKA (reference sequence). This CDR3 is built from 17 residues. Trimming took 2 bases from V and 0 from J, leaving 18 bases between them. In DNA, the CDR3 is TGCAGTGCTAGATCTCCGTCCCCATCGCGTAGCACAGATACGCAGTATTTT. Translation: CSARSPSPSRSTDTQYF.

This clonotype has at least ten counts. The chain is built from TRBV3-2 and TRBJ1-5; the table calls TRBD1, which could not be checked here. TRBV3-2 is a pseudogene locus. The CDR3 sequence is 16 residues long. The CDR3 sequence is CASSGGAGGADQPQHF. The CDR3 nucleotides are TGTGCCAGCAGCGGAGGAGCAGGGGGCGCGGATCAGCCCCAGCATTTT.

This clonotype was recorded many times. The chain uses TRBV18 and TRBJ1-1; D might be TRBD1 (6 bases). Trimming took off 0 bases at V and 4 bases at J, with 18 bases between the two ends. Per germline, CDR1 KGHSH and CDR2 LQKENI. This CDR3 is 17 amino acids long. CDR3 coding DNA: TGTGCCAGCTCACCACCCGCGGGGGCAGGGTTAAGCACTGAAGCTTTCTTT. It encodes CASSPPAGAGLSTEAFF.

This clonotype was seen many times. V and J are TRBV19 and TRBJ1-2; a weak D match, TRBD1 (6 bases). CDR1 and CDR2 (germline): LNHDA, SQIVND (reference sequence). The CDR3 runs 15 residues. V was pared by 4 bases and J by 2 bases, with 14 bases between. CDR3 residues: CASSTRTALNYGYTF. The CDR3 DNA reads as TGTGCCAGTAGTACCCGGACAGCATTAAACTATGGCTACACCTTC.

The sample holds a few counts of this clonotype. The gene calls are TRBV7-2 and TRBJ2-5; 11 nucleotides agree with TRBD2. Germline CDR1 SGHTA, CDR2 FQGNSA. The CDR3 runs 15 residues. The V segment lost 1 base and the J segment 5 bases; nucleotides outside the gene matches: 3. DNA for the CDR3: TGTGCCAGCAGCTTAGTAGCGGGGGGGGGGGAGACCCAGTACTTC. This encodes CASSLVAGGGETQYF.

This clonotype was seen repeatedly, ten times or more. The J gene is TRBJ1-2, the V gene TRBV5-4, with D perhaps matching TRBD1 (6 bases). This CDR3 is built from 15 residues. Trimming stripped 3 bases from V and 7 bases from J, with 19 bases between. Germline-derived CDR1 and CDR2 are SGHNT and YYREEE (reference sequence). CDR3 loop: CASSSWAGAGVGYTF. The CDR3 bases are TGTGCCAGCAGCTCCTGGGCCGGGGCAGGGGTTGGCTACACCTTC.

This clonotype counts as medium-sized (0.01 to 0.1%). The V and J genes are TRBV5-1 and TRBJ2-1; TRBD2 matches 8 bases. Germline assignment: CDR1 SGHRS and CDR2 YFSETQ. With V trimmed by 1 base and J by 9 bases, 12 bases remained unmatched. This CDR3 is built from 16 residues. The CDR3 nucleotides are TGCGCCAGCAGCTTGAGGTCGGGGGGGGCCGTTGGTGAGCAGTTCTTC. Encoded protein: CASSLRSGGAVGEQFF.

This clonotype appeared many times. This chain links TRBV6-2 or TRBV6-3 with TRBJ1-1, with D possibly TRBD1 on 5 matching bases. The germline CDR1 and CDR2 sequences are MNHEY and SVGEGT. The V gene lost 6 bases and the J gene lost 0 bases, with 17 bases spanning the gap. The CDR3 runs 16 residues. The CDR3 nucleotides are TGTGCCAGCAGACTCCCCGGGACGTTAGTGAACACTGAAGCTTTCTTT. This encodes CASRLPGTLVNTEAFF.

In this sample, this clonotype is medium-sized. The chain links TRBV2 to TRBJ2-3; D ambiguous. Trimming pared 2 bases from V and 0 bases from J, leaving 15 bases between. Germline lookup yields CDR1 SNHLY and CDR2 FYNNEI. This CDR3 is built from 17 residues. The CDR3 spells CASSELWTDRSTDTQYF. The DNA of the CDR3 is TGTGCCAGCAGTGAATTATGGACGGACCGTAGCACAGATACGCAGTATTTT.

This clonotype was seen at least ten times. The chain carries TRBV11-3 and TRBJ2-1; D unclear. V was cut by 5 bases and J by 5 bases, with 16 bases left in between. The CDR3 runs 15 residues. Germline CDR1 and CDR2: SGHNT and YENEEA. The CDR3 sequence is CASSPGAAEDNEQFF. The CDR3 DNA reads TGTGCCAGCAGCCCAGGCGCGGCCGAGGACAATGAGCAGTTCTTC.

Many counts were recorded for this clonotype. Written as DNA, the CDR3 is TGTGCCAGCTCACCCCTGAGAGGCAATCAGCCCCAGCATTTT. Translating it yields CASSPLRGNQPQHF. The chain has TRBV18 and TRBJ1-5; D unresolved. The CDR3 runs 14 residues. Germline V CDR1 and CDR2: KGHSH, LQKENI. Deletions cut 3 bases from V and 2 bases from J, with 8 bases between.

This clonotype was seen many times. The chain recombines TRBV24-1 with TRBJ2-3, with D possibly matching TRBD2 (6 bases). The CDR3 has 14 residues. Germline V gene sequence: CDR1 KGHDR, CDR2 SFDVKD. Trimming took 3 bases from V and 0 from J, leaving 6 bases between them. CDR3 region: CATSDGGSTDTQYF. The CDR3 region has the DNA TGTGCCACCAGTGATGGGGGGAGCACAGATACGCAGTATTTT.

This clonotype came up many times. This chain uses TRBV5-1 with TRBJ2-3; D not resolved. This CDR3 region has 13 residues. The germline gives CDR1 SGHRS, CDR2 YFSETQ. Trimming took 0 bases from V and 0 from J, leaving 2 bases between them. CDR3 sequence: CASSLGSTDTQYF. The CDR3, as DNA: TGCGCCAGCAGCTTGGGGAGCACAGATACGCAGTATTTT.

This clonotype was seen at least ten times. V usage is TRBV4-2 and J usage is TRBJ2-5; 7 nucleotides line up with TRBD2. Per the germline V gene, CDR1 is LGHNA and CDR2 is YNFKEQ. This CDR3 comprises 14 residues. The J segment lost 3 bases and the V segment lost 2 bases, leaving 3 bases of the junction unmatched. CDR3 sequence reads: CASSQWAGEETQYF. In DNA, the CDR3 is TGTGCCAGCAGCCAATGGGCGGGGGAAGAGACCCAGTACTTC.

This clonotype was picked up many times. The rearrangement joins TRBV10-3 to TRBJ1-5; no definite D call. V dropped 2 bases and J dropped 7 bases, with 9 bases sitting between them. Germline V gene sequence: CDR1 ENHRY, CDR2 SYGVKD. This CDR3 contains 13 residues. The DNA of the CDR3 is TGTGCCATCAGTGAGCAGCTAATACAGCCCCAGCATTTT. Protein sequence: CAISEQLIQPQHF.

In this sample, this clonotype turned up a few times. J is TRBJ1-1 and V is TRBV6-1, with D unclear. The CDR3 contains 14 residues. Trimming cost V 2 bases and J 4 bases, with 11 bases left between them. Looked up from germline, CDR1 is MNHNS and CDR2 is SASEGT. CDR3 DNA sequence: TGTGCCAGCAGTGAAAGCGCGGTGGTCACTGAAGCTTTCTTT. Amino acids: CASSESAVVTEAFF.

Within the sample, this clonotype is medium-sized. Written as DNA, the CDR3 is TGTGCCAGCAGCTTAAAACGGGTTCTCACAGATACGCAGTATTTT. This codes for CASSLKRVLTDTQYF. The genes are TRBV7-8 and TRBJ2-3; D is unresolved. Germline V CDR1 and CDR2: SGHVS, FQNEAQ. CDR3 size: 15 residues. V dropped 2 bases and J dropped 2 bases, with 11 bases sitting between them. Looking up the rest from reference TRBV7-8 and TRBJ2-3 gives the full variable domain: GAGVSQSPRYKVAKRGQDVALRCDPISGHVSLFWYQQALGQGPEFLTYFQNEAQLDKSGLPSDRFFAERPEGSVSTLKIQRTQQEDSAVYLCASSLKRVLTDTQYFGPGTRLTVL.

By share, this clonotype counts as medium-sized (0.01 to 0.1%). The chain uses TRBV29-1 and TRBJ2-1, with 8 bases matching TRBD1. Germline V lookup: CDR1 SQVTM, CDR2 ANQGSEA. The CDR3 sequence is 11 residues long. Trimming at V came to 8 bases and at J to 5 bases, leaving 2 bases not matched to a gene. CDR3 amino acids: CSTGQDNEQFF. In nucleotides, the CDR3 is TGCAGCACGGGACAGGACAATGAGCAGTTCTTC.

With respect to this clonotype: This may stem from a read error, because a much larger clone lies one nucleotide away. The chain employs TRBV9 and TRBJ2-5, with a possible D match to TRBD1 (5 bases). Between the trimmed V and J ends, which lost 0 bases and 2 bases, there was a span of 8 bases. Germline values: CDR1 SGDLS, CDR2 YYNGEE. This CDR3 is 14 amino acids long. The CDR3: CASSVDDRQETQYF. CDR3 bases: TGTGCCAGCAGCGTAGATGACAGACAAGAGACCCAGTACTTC.

This chain uses TRBV24-1 with TRBJ2-3; 12 bases agree with TRBD2. In germline, CDR1 is KGHDR, CDR2 SFDVKD. CDR3 length: 16 amino acids. J gave up 8 bases and V 2 bases, and 7 bases lay outside the gene matches. CDR3 amino acids: CATSDSASGGEITQYF. CDR3 nucleotide sequence: TGTGCCACCAGTGATTCGGCTAGCGGGGGGGAGATTACGCAGTATTTT.